The T cell receptor (beta chain) described here comes from a study of cytomegalovirus exposure and HLA in healthy donors. There are 16 residues in the CDR3. V lost 0 bases and J lost 7; bases outside the gene matches: 8. The germline gives CDR1 LNHNV, CDR2 YYDKDF (reference sequence). Regarding this clone: Its antigen is unknown.

The PCR made use of 60 Vbeta and 13 Jbeta primers. The repertoire was sequenced with immunoSEQ multiplex PCR; TCRdb's copy has only in-frame clones and lacks some. This table lists about 110,000 clones. Study results and limitations: By a later analysis, the bulk of CMV-associated TCR beta chains appeared HLA-restricted. An ancestry cluster, one associated with Asian ancestry, reportedly showed fewer N-insertions than the roughly 670-donor mean in a later analysis.

Sequences were obtained from PBMCs. The receptor comes from a man aged 25 to 40 in good health and CMV-seronegative. V gene TRBV15 combines with J gene TRBJ1-4, with 7 bases matching TRBD1. CDR3 amino acids: CATSRDTAGGSEKLFF. DNA of the CDR3: TGTGCCACCAGCAGAGATACGGCAGGGGGAAGTGAAAAACTGTTTTTT.